This T cell receptor (beta chain) emerged from a study of T cell changes during pregnancy in multiple sclerosis (dated by TCRdb to the late 2010s). For context, the study as a whole: In women with multiple sclerosis, the researchers looked at how the T cell repertoire shifted as pregnancy progressed.

As to this clone: The target of this receptor is not known. Base quality data are lacking; no much larger clone is found one base away.

Measured from the cysteine to the phenylalanine, the CDR3 is 18 residues long. Here the CDR3 DNA is all that survives: 54 bases in frame from base 1. Ends trimmed: V by 0 bases, J by 4 bases; bases unmatched to a gene: 10. In the germline V gene, CDR1 corresponds to MGHRA and CDR2 to YSYEKL. Library generation was performed with the immunoSEQ multiplex PCR assay. Imported from immuneACCESS, the table was reduced by TCRdb to in-frame sequences with V and J called. These copies leave out some clones; in studies compared against another copy, an unresolved V gene accounts for under half, and the cause of the remainder is not known. Within this sample are some 87,000 clones, with roughly 95% of them counted one time only. The ten biggest clones cover 1.1% of the sample.

The V and J segments used are TRBV4-1 and TRBJ2-2, and 8 junction bases match TRBD2. The TCR comes from a female donor with multiple sclerosis, enrolled in a pregnancy study. The sample consisted of peripheral blood, taken in the second trimester of pregnancy. The nucleotide sequence reads as follows: TGCGCCAGCAGCCAAGATTTTACACTAGCGGTCAGCACCGGGGAGCTGTTTTTT. Translated, it reads CASSQDFTLAVSTGELFF.